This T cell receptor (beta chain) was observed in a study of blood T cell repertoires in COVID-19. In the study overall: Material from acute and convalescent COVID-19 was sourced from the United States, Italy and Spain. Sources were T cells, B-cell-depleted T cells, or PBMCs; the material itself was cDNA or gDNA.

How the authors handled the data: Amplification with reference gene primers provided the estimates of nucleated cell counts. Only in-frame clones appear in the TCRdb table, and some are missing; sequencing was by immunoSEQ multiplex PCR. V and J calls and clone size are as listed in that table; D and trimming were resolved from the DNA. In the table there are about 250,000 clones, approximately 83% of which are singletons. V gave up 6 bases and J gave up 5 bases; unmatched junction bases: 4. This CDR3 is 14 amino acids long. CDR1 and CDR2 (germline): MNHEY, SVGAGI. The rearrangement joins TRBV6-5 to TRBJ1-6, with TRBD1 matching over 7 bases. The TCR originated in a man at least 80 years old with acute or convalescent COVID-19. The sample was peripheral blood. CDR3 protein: CASSRTGDNSPLHF. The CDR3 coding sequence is TGTGCCAGCAGCCGGACAGGTGATAATTCACCCCTCCACTTT.